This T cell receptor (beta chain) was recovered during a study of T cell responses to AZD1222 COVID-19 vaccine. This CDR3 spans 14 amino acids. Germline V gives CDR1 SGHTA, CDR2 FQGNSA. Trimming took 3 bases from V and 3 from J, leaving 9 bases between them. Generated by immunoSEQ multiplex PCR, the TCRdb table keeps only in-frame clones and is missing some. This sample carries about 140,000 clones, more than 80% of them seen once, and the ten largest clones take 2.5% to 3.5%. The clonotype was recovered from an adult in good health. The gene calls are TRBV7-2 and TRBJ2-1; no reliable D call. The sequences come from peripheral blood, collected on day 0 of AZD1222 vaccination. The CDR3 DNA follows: TGTGCCAGCAGCTTCCGAGCAGACTACAATGAGCAGTTCTTC. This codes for CASSFRADYNEQFF.